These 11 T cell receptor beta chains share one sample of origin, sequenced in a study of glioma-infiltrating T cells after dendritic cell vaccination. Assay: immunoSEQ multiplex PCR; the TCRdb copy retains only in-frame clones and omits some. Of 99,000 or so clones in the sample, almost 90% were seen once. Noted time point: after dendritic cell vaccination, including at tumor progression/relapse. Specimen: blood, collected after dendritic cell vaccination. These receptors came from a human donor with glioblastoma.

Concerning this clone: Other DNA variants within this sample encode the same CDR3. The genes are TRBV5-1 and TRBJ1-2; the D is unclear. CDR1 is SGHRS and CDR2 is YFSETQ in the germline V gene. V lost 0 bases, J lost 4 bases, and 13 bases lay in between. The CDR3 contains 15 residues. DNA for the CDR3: TGCGCCAGCAGCTTGGAGTCAGCCAGAGGCTATGGCTACACCTTC. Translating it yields CASSLESARGYGYTF.

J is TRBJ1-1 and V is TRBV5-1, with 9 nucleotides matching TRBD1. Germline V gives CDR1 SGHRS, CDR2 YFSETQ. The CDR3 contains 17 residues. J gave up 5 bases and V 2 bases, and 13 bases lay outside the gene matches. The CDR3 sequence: CASSLSTGGAGRTEAFF. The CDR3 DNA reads TGCGCCAGCAGCTTAAGTACAGGGGGCGCAGGGAGGACTGAAGCTTTCTTT.

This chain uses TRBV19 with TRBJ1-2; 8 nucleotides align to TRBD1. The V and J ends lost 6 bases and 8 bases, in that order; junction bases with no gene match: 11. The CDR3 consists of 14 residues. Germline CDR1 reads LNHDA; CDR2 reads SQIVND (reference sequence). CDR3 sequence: CASRFQGAPGGYTF. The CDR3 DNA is TGTGCCAGTAGATTTCAGGGGGCTCCAGGCGGCTACACCTTC.

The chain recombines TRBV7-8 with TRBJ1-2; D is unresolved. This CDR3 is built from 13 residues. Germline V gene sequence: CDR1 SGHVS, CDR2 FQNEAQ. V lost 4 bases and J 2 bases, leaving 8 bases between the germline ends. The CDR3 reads CASSSTRNYGYTF. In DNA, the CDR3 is TGTGCCAGCAGCTCGACACGGAACTATGGCTACACCTTC.

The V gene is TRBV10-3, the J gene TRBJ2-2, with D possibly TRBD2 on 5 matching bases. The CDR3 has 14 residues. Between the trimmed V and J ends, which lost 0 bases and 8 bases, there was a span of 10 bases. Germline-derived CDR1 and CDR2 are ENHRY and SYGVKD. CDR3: CAISESRAEGELFF. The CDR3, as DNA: TGTGCCATCAGTGAGTCGAGAGCGGAAGGGGAGCTGTTTTTT.

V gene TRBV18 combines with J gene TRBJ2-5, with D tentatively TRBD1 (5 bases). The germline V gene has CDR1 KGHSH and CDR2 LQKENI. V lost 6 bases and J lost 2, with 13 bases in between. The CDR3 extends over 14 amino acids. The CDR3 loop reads CASSLGRGQETQYF. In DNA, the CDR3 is TGTGCCAGCTCTCTTGGTAGGGGTCAAGAGACCCAGTACTTC.

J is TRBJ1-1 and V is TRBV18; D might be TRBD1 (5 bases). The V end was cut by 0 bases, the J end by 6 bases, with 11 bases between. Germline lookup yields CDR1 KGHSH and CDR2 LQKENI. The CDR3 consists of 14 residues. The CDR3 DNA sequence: TGTGCCAGCTCACCACCGGCCCAGGGCGCTGAAGCTTTCTTT. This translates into CASSPPAQGAEAFF.

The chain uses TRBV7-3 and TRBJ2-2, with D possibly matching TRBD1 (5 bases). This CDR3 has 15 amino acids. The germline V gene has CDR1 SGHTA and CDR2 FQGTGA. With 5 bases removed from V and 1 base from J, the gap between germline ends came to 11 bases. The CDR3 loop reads CASSGPRGNTGELFF. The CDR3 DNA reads TGTGCCAGCAGCGGTCCAAGGGGGAACACCGGGGAGCTGTTTTTT. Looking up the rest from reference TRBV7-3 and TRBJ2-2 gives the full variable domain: GAGVSQTPSNKVTEKGKYVELRCDPISGHTALYWYRQSLGQGPEFLIYFQGTGAADDSGLPNDRFFAVRPEGSVSTLKIQRTERGDSAVYLCASSGPRGNTGELFFGEGSRLTVL.

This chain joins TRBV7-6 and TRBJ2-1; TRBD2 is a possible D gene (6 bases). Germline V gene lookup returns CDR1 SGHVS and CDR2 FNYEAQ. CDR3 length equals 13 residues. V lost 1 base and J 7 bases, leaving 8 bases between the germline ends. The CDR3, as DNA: TGTGCCAGCAGCTTAGATGGGGGGAATGAGCAGTTCTTC. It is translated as CASSLDGGNEQFF.

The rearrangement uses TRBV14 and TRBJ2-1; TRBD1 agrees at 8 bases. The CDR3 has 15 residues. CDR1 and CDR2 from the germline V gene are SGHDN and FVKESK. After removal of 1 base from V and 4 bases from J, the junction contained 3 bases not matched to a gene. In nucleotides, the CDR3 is TGTGCCAGCAGCCAAGGGAGACAGGGGTACAATGAGCAGTTCTTC. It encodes CASSQGRQGYNEQFF.

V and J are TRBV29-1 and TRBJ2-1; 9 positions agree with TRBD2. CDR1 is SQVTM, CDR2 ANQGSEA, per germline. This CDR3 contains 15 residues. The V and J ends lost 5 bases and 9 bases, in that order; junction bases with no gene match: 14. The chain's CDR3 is CSVPSGASGKGEQFF. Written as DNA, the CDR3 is TGCAGCGTTCCCTCGGGGGCTAGCGGGAAGGGTGAGCAGTTCTTC.